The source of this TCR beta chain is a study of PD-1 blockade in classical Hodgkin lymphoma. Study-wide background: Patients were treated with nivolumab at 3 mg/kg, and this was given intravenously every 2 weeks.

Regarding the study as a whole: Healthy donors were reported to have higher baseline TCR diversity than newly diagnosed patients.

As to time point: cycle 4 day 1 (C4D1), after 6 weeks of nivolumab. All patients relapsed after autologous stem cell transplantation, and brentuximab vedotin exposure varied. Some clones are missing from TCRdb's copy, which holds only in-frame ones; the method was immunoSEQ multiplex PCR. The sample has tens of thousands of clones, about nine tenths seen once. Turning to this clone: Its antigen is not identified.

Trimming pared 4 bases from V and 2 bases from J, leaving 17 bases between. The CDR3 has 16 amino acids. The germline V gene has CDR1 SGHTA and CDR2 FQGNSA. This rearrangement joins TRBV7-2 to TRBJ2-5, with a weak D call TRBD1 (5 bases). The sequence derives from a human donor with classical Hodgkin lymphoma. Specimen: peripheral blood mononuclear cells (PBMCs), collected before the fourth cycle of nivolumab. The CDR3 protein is CASSSRWAGSQETQYF. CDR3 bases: TGTGCCAGCAGCTCCCGCTGGGCAGGGTCGCAAGAGACCCAGTACTTC.